The following is a TCR beta chain sequence with its context. Its specificity is not known. A much larger clone sits a single nucleotide away, making a read error possible. The sample originates from a study of read filtering for tumor transcriptome and immune sequencing. The library was built from around 380 ng RNA with molecular barcoded adaptors for alpha/delta and beta/gamma chains. TCRdb re-called the reads with MiXCR, one entry per CDR3 protein. The sample lists tens of thousands of distinct CDR3 sequences, 20% occurring once. The germline gives CDR1 MDHEN, CDR2 SYDVKM. This CDR3 spans 13 amino acids. Whole-study findings and limits: In IR-seq, single-read clonotypes were roughly 82% of clonotypes but around 3.5% of reads. The sorted CD138-negative fraction was a mixed bone marrow immune population, not purified T cells.

Sequencing used a population of CD138-negative cells sorted from bone marrow. The genes are TRBV28 and TRBJ1-4; tentatively, D is TRBD1 (6 bases). The clonotype comes from a donor older than 35 with multiple myeloma. The CDR3 reads CASRGARGFHMHF. The CDR3, as DNA: TGTGCCAGCAGGGGGGCCCGAGGGTTCCATATGCATTTT.